What follows are 18 T cell receptor beta chains derived from one specimen sequenced in a study of blood T cells in healthy people across ages. The authors ran a second PCR of roughly 6 to 11 cycles using a sample-barcoded 5' primer and a J-beta primer mix. TCRdb called the 5' RACE reads again in MiXCR, with one record for every CDR3 protein. This table has 730,000 or so distinct CDR3 sequences, roughly two fifths appearing once. What was sequenced was blood. Receptor source: a woman aged 55-70 years in good health.

This clonotype appeared a few times. The rearrangement joins TRBV4-1 to TRBJ2-5; D not resolved. The DNA matches TRBJ2-7 better at its end, which makes the J call doubtful. Per germline, CDR1 MGHRA and CDR2 YSYEKL. The CDR3 length is 15 residues. The CDR3 loop reads CASSLRLWRLYEQYF. The CDR3 DNA is TGCGCCAGCAGCCTCAGACTTTGGCGACTCTACGAGCAGTACTTC.

The J gene is TRBJ2-5, the V gene TRBV15, with D tentatively TRBD1 or TRBD2 (6 bases each). Germline lookup yields CDR1 LNHNV and CDR2 YYDKDF (reference sequence). V was clipped by 1 base and J by 1 base, with 10 bases between them. The CDR3 length is 15 residues. CDR3 in amino acids: CATSRGGASQETQYF. CDR3 sequence (DNA): TGTGCCACCAGCAGAGGGGGGGCCTCCCAAGAGACCCAGTACTTC.

V usage is TRBV20-1 and J usage is TRBJ1-5; D is uncertain. This CDR3 spans 12 amino acids. The germline gives CDR1 DFQATT, CDR2 SNEGSKA (reference sequence). Trimming removed 7 bases at V and 2 bases at J, with 9 bases between. This CDR3 is CSGDLGNQPQHF. CDR3 coding DNA: TGCAGTGGGGATCTGGGCAATCAGCCCCAGCATTTT.

The V and J genes are TRBV20-1 and TRBJ1-3, with unresolved D. The V gene's germline CDR1 is DFQATT and CDR2 SNEGSKA (reference sequence). The V gene lost 4 bases and the J gene lost 7 bases, with 11 bases spanning the gap. The CDR3 covers 12 residues. As DNA, the CDR3 is TGCAGTGCTATGATTACAGCGAACACCATATATTTT. It translates to CSAMITANTIYF.

The V and J genes are TRBV12-5 and TRBJ2-6; D gene uncertain. Germline CDR1 reads LGHNT; CDR2 reads FRNRAP. The CDR3 totals 13 residues. V was pared by 5 bases and J by 1 base, with 3 bases between. For the CDR3, the DNA is TGTGCTAGTGGTAGGTCTGGGGCCAACGTCCTGACTTTC. As protein: CASGRSGANVLTF.

The chain links TRBV6-2 or TRBV6-3 to TRBJ2-3; D not certain. CDR3 length: 16 amino acids. Trimming pared 2 bases from V and 6 bases from J, leaving 18 bases between. Germline V CDR1 and CDR2: MNHEY, SVGEGT. The CDR3 reads CASSYTLTPHWDTQYF. Written as DNA, the CDR3 is TGTGCCAGCAGTTACACCCTCACACCCCACTGGGATACGCAGTATTTT.

The gene calls are TRBV12-3 or TRBV12-4 and TRBJ2-1, with TRBD2 matching over 10 bases. The CDR3 is 18 residues long. The V gene end was trimmed by 5 bases and the J gene end by 6 bases; junction bases not matched to a gene: 16. In DNA form, the CDR3 reads TGTGCCAGCAGTCAATACAAGGGATTAGCGGGGGGTCGCAATGAGCAGTTCTTC. It specifies CASSQYKGLAGGRNEQFF.

The V gene is TRBV4-3, the J gene TRBJ2-1, with D possibly TRBD2 on 5 matching bases. Germline V gene lookup returns CDR1 LGHNA and CDR2 YSLEER. The CDR3 contains 15 residues. V was cut by 0 bases and J by 4 bases, with 10 bases left in between. The CDR3: CASSQDQERYNEQFF. The CDR3 DNA reads as TGCGCCAGCAGCCAAGATCAGGAGCGGTACAATGAGCAGTTCTTC.

The chain uses TRBV20-1 and TRBJ1-5, with no clear D. Germline CDR1 and CDR2: DFQATT and SNEGSKA (reference sequence). V lost 2 bases to trimming and J lost 0 bases, with 14 bases between them. The CDR3 spans 16 residues. This CDR3 reads CSARFISALSNQPQHF. CDR3 DNA: TGCAGTGCTAGATTTATTTCAGCCCTTAGCAATCAGCCCCAGCATTTT.

The chain recombines TRBV10-3 with TRBJ1-5; D unclear. The CDR3 length is 15 residues. Germline V gene data show CDR1 as ENHRY and CDR2 as SYGVKD. The V end was cut by 3 bases, the J end by 7 bases, with 16 bases between. This CDR3 is CAISDFRRPGQPQHF. CDR3 DNA: TGTGCCATCAGTGACTTTAGGCGACCGGGGCAGCCCCAGCATTTT.

To note about this clonotype: At one boundary the junction diverges from the germline segment, which might be a read error. DNA of the CDR3: TGTGCCGGCAGCTTAGGGCTTAGCGGGAGAACGTCCTACAATGAGCAGTACTTC. Its translation is CAGSLGLSGRTSYNEQYF. The rearrangement links TRBV7-2 to TRBJ2-1; 9 bases fit TRBD2. The better agreement between TRBJ2-7 and the DNA end casts doubt on the J call. The germline V gene has CDR1 SGHTA and CDR2 FQGNSA. This CDR3 has 18 amino acids.

This clonotype was picked up a small number of times. The chain is built from TRBV14 and TRBJ2-7; 8 bases agree with TRBD2. The CDR3 extends over 17 amino acids. V shed 0 bases, J shed 1 base, and the junction held 8 bases outside the gene matches. Germline V gene lookup returns CDR1 SGHDN and CDR2 FVKESK. The CDR3 here is CASSQDLTSGRSYEQYF. CDR3 DNA: TGTGCCAGCAGCCAAGATCTCACTAGCGGAAGATCCTACGAGCAGTACTTC. The entire variable domain, with the rest obtained from reference TRBV14 and TRBJ2-7, is as follows: EAGVTQFPSHSVIEKGQTVTLRCDPISGHDNLYWYRRVMGKEIKFLLHFVKESKQDESGMPNNRFLAERTGGTYSTLKVQPAELEDSGVYFCASSQDLTSGRSYEQYFGPGTRLTVT.

This clonotype appeared a few times. The V and J genes are TRBV29-1 and TRBJ2-3; 9 bases align to TRBD2. Looked up from germline, CDR1 is SQVTM and CDR2 is ANQGSEA. V was pared by 8 bases and J by 6 bases, with 12 bases of the junction left unmatched. This CDR3 has 14 amino acids. This CDR3 reads CSSRASGARDTQYF. In DNA form, the CDR3 reads TGCAGCTCCCGAGCTAGCGGGGCCCGGGATACGCAGTATTTT.

This clonotype was observed a few times. The V and J genes are TRBV18 and TRBJ2-7; a possible D gene is TRBD1 (6 bases). V lost 5 bases, J lost 2 bases, and 10 bases lay in between. The CDR3 is 13 amino acids. Per the germline V gene, CDR1 is KGHSH and CDR2 is LQKENI. DNA of the CDR3: TGTGCCAGCTCAGACAGGAATACCTACGAGCAGTACTTC. This gives the protein CASSDRNTYEQYF.

In its sample, this clonotype was seen many times. The chain uses TRBV5-1 and TRBJ2-7; TRBD1 agrees at 7 bases. Unmatched junction bases numbered 5, after V lost 2 bases and J lost 0 bases. The germline CDR1 and CDR2 sequences are SGHRS and YFSETQ. CDR3 length: 15 residues. The CDR3 reads CASSFLTGSSYEQYF. The CDR3 region has the DNA TGCGCCAGCAGCTTCCTGACAGGGAGCTCCTACGAGCAGTACTTC.

The chain has TRBV20-1 and TRBJ2-1; D is unresolved. Germline assignment: CDR1 DFQATT and CDR2 SNEGSKA (reference sequence). V gave up 0 bases and J gave up 13 bases, with 13 bases separating them. This CDR3 region has 12 residues. In nucleotides, the CDR3 is TGCAGTGCTAGAGATTTCTTCGGGTTCCAGTTCTTC. Encoded protein: CSARDFFGFQFF.

Of note for this clonotype: Germline and junction disagree at one end, which may indicate a read error. The chain couples TRBV11-2 to TRBJ2-3; D might be TRBD1 or TRBD2, each matching 5 bases. CDR3 length: 16 amino acids. Germline-derived CDR1 and CDR2 are SGHAT and FQNNGV. This chain's CDR3 is CASSLGVGRRGDMQYF. As DNA, the CDR3 is TGTGCCAGCAGCTTAGGGGTGGGACGAAGAGGTGATATGCAGTATTTT.

The chain couples TRBV6-6 to TRBJ2-5, with D perhaps TRBD1 or TRBD2 (6 bases each). The CDR3 length is 16 residues. V was trimmed by 0 bases and J by 2 bases, leaving 13 bases between them. Looked up from germline, CDR1 is MNHNY and CDR2 is SVGAGI (reference sequence). CDR3 coding DNA: TGTGCCAGCAGTTACTCGAAGGGGGGAAGTCAAGAGACCCAGTACTTC. Translating it yields CASSYSKGGSQETQYF.